The clone carrying this TCR beta chain occurred once. This sample was included in a study of shared clonotypes between healthy human individuals. Assay: immunoSEQ multiplex PCR; the TCRdb copy retains only in-frame clones and omits some. The table records 1.5 million to 1.9 million clones, approximately 98% of them present only once. The TCR originated in a man aged 25 to 45 in good health. The sequenced sample consisted of naive CD4+ T cells sorted from blood. Subset indicated: CD45RA+ positively selected.

As DNA, the CDR3 is TGTGCCAGCAGCGGACTGCCGGGACAGGGCTTCGGGGCCAACGTCCTGACTTTC. It encodes CASSGLPGQGFGANVLTF. V usage is TRBV5-6 and J usage is TRBJ2-6; 9 bases agree with TRBD1. CDR3 size: 18 residues. Unmatched junction bases numbered 12, after V lost 4 bases and J lost 4 bases. CDR1 is SGHDT and CDR2 is YYEEEE in the germline V gene.